Listed here are 8 T cell receptor beta chains from one sample, sequenced in a study of T cell responses to AZD1222 COVID-19 vaccine (dated by TCRdb to 2020 to 2022). This specimen's time point label, per the study, means: baseline before first vaccination. The receptor library was made with the immunoSEQ multiplex PCR assay. TCRdb limited this immuneACCESS table to in-frame rearrangements with V and J called. A share of clones is missing; checked studies link under half to unresolved V genes, and the rest is unexplained. The sample profile shows more than 95,000 clones; 70% to 90% of them were found once. The leading ten clones occupy around 4% of the sample. The material was peripheral blood, obtained on day 0 of AZD1222 vaccination. The receptors originated from an adult in good health.

CDR3 protein: CASSQELGQGASPLHF. CDR3 in DNA: TGCGCCAGCAGCCAAGAACTGGGACAGGGCGCTTCACCCCTCCACTTT. The genes are TRBV4-3 and TRBJ1-6; TRBD1 matches 9 bases. V shed 0 bases, J shed 9 bases, and the junction held 6 bases outside the gene matches. In germline, CDR1 is LGHNA, CDR2 YSLEER. The CDR3 runs to 16 residues.

The chain couples TRBV2 to TRBJ1-6; maybe TRBD1 (5 bases). Per germline, CDR1 SNHLY and CDR2 FYNNEI. The CDR3 spans 13 residues. Trimming took 7 bases from V and 11 from J, leaving 15 bases between them. In DNA form, the CDR3 reads TGTGCCAGCAAGGGCGGGGGTTACGCACCCCTCCACTTT. Translating gives CASKGGGYAPLHF.

V and J are TRBV3-1 (or the pseudogene TRBV3-2) and TRBJ2-1, with D unclear. Germline lookup yields CDR1 LGHDT and CDR2 YNNKEL (reference sequence). This CDR3 has 11 residues. Deletions cut 1 base from V and 11 bases from J, with 6 bases between. This chain's CDR3 is CASSQGNQQFF. CDR3 nucleotides: TGTGCCAGCAGCCAAGGTAACCAGCAGTTCTTC.

The V call is TRBV6-5, the J call TRBJ2-7; the D is unclear. Per the germline V gene, CDR1 is MNHEY and CDR2 is SVGAGI. The V gene lost 2 bases and the J gene lost 5 bases, with 7 bases spanning the gap. The CDR3 is made up of 12 amino acids. CDR3 DNA: TGTGCCAGCAGTTACGGCGTGAACGAGCAGTACTTC. Residues: CASSYGVNEQYF.

The CDR3 sequence is CAISVRQWNTEAFF. For the CDR3, the DNA is TGTGCCATCAGTGTTCGACAGTGGAACACTGAAGCTTTCTTT. The V and J genes are TRBV10-3 and TRBJ1-1, with D possibly matching TRBD1 (5 bases). This CDR3 has 14 amino acids. CDR1 and CDR2 from the germline V gene are ENHRY and SYGVKD. Trimming pared 4 bases from V and 1 base from J, leaving 10 bases between.

The V and J genes are TRBV28 and TRBJ2-4; the D is unclear. CDR3 length: 13 residues. Germline-derived CDR1 and CDR2 are MDHEN and SYDVKM. V lost 2 bases and J 5 bases, leaving 7 bases between the germline ends. CDR3 DNA: TGTGCCAGCAGTTTACCCGCCGAAAACATTCAGTACTTC. It encodes CASSLPAENIQYF. Together with reference TRBV28 and TRBJ2-4, the CDR3 gives the full variable domain: DVKVTQSSRYLVKRTGEKVFLECVQDMDHENMFWYRQDPGLGLRLIYFSYDVKMKEKGDIPEGYSVSREKKERFSLILESASTNQTSMYLCASSLPAENIQYFGAGTRLSVL.

V and J are TRBV19 and TRBJ2-7, with a possible D match to TRBD1 (6 bases). The CDR3 is made up of 15 amino acids. Germline lookup yields CDR1 LNHDA and CDR2 SQIVND (reference sequence). The germline V and J ends were trimmed by 4 bases and 0 bases, with 13 bases remaining between them. This chain's CDR3 is CASSTPGVYSYEQYF. CDR3 nucleotides: TGTGCCAGTAGTACACCAGGGGTCTACTCCTACGAGCAGTACTTC.

The CDR3 nucleotides are TGTGCCAGTAGTTCTCGGCGGTCTTCCTACGAGCAGTACTTC. Residues: CASSSRRSSYEQYF. This sequence joins TRBV19 and TRBJ2-7; D is ambiguous. This CDR3 has 14 residues. Germline-derived CDR1 and CDR2 are LNHDA and SQIVND (reference sequence). Trimming took 5 bases from V and 1 from J, leaving 12 bases between them.